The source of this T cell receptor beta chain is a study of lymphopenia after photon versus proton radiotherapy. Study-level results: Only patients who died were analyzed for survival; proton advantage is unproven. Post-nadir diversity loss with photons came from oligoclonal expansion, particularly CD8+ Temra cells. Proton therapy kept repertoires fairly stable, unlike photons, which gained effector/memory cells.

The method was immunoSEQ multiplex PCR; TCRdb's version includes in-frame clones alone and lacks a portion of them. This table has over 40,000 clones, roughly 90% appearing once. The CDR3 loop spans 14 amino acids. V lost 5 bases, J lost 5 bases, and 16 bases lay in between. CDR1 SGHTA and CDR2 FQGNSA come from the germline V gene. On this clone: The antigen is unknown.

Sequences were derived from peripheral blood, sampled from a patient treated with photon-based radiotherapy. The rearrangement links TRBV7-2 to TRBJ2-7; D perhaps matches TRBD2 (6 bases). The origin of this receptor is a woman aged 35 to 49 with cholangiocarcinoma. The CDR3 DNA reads TGTGCCAGCAGCATCCCCCCTACTAGCCACGAGCAGTACTTC. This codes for CASSIPPTSHEQYF.